Each of the 9 T cell receptor beta chains below was sequenced from the same sample in a study of technical replicates of blood from several donors. Clones were sequenced by immunoSEQ multiplex PCR, and TCRdb holds only the in-frame ones, with some missing. The sample carries under 85,000 clones, about 92% recorded once. Sequenced: T cells isolated from PBMCs. Every receptor here comes from a human donor in good health.

The chain recombines TRBV21-1 with TRBJ2-7; TRBD2, as called in the table, went unchecked against the DNA. TRBV21-1 is labeled a pseudogene. The CDR3 is 17 residues long. The CDR3 nucleotides read TGTGCCAGCAGCAAACCGGGACTAGCGGGAGAAGAGGGCGAGCAGTACTTC. Its translation is CASSKPGLAGEEGEQYF.

V is TRBV27 and J is TRBJ1-1; D may be TRBD1 (6 bases). CDR3 length: 14 amino acids. V was clipped by 4 bases and J by 11 bases, with 20 bases between them. CDR1 is MNHEY, CDR2 SMNVEV, per germline (reference sequence). DNA of the CDR3: TGTGCCAGCAGTTCCAACCCGGGGGGGCTCGGGGCTTTCTTT. Translating gives CASSSNPGGLGAFF.

The J gene is TRBJ2-7, the V gene TRBV9; 8 nucleotides match TRBD2. This CDR3 is 13 amino acids long. The germline V gene has CDR1 SGDLS and CDR2 YYNGEE. Trimming cost V 2 bases and J 3 bases; bases outside gene matches: 1. The CDR3 DNA sequence: TGTGCCAGCAGCGTTACTAGCGGCTACGAGCAGTACTTC. Amino acids: CASSVTSGYEQYF.

This clone was counted a few times. This chain uses TRBV9 with TRBJ2-7; weak D call: TRBD2 (6 bases). The CDR3 has 14 amino acids. Germline loops: CDR1 SGDLS, CDR2 YYNGEE. Trimming stripped 0 bases from V and 3 bases from J, with 10 bases between. CDR3: CASSVGEVIYEQYF. DNA for the CDR3: TGTGCCAGCAGCGTAGGGGAGGTTATCTACGAGCAGTACTTC.

V is TRBV18 and J is TRBJ1-2; 8 nucleotides align to TRBD1. The length of the CDR3 is 14 residues. The germline V gene encodes CDR1 KGHSH and CDR2 LQKENI. V gave up 4 bases and J gave up 6 bases; unmatched junction bases: 7. CDR3 protein: CASSLSTGVDGYTF. In DNA, the CDR3 is TGTGCCAGCTCACTATCGACAGGGGTGGATGGCTACACCTTC. Full variable domain (rest looked up from reference TRBV18 and TRBJ1-2): NAGVMQNPRHLVRRRGQEARLRCSPMKGHSHVYWYRQLPEEGLKFMVYLQKENIIDESGMPKERFSAEFPKEGPSILRIQQVVRGDSAAYFCASSLSTGVDGYTFGSGTRLTVV.

V is TRBV9 and J is TRBJ2-7; TRBD2 matches 7 bases. CDR1 and CDR2 (germline): SGDLS, YYNGEE. After removal of 0 bases from V and 6 bases from J, the junction contained 9 bases not matched to a gene. The CDR3 extends over 15 amino acids. CDR3 DNA: TGTGCCAGCAGCGTAGATACGCGGGAGAACCGCGAGCAGTACTTC. Its protein is CASSVDTRENREQYF. The entire variable domain, with the rest obtained from reference TRBV9 and TRBJ2-7, is as follows: DSGVTQTPKHLITATGQRVTLRCSPRSGDLSVYWYQQSLDQGLQFLIQYYNGEERAKGNILERFSAQQFPDLHSELNLSSLELGDSALYFCASSVDTRENREQYFGPGTRLTVT.

This clone was detected once. The CDR3: CAWSRGSSYEQYF. For the CDR3, the DNA is TGTGCCTGGAGTAGGGGCAGCTCCTACGAGCAGTACTTC. V and J are TRBV30 and TRBJ2-7; the D gene is possibly TRBD1 (5 bases). The germline V gene has CDR1 GTSNPN and CDR2 SVGIG (reference sequence). The CDR3 sequence is 13 residues long. The germline V and J ends were trimmed by 2 bases and 0 bases, with 8 bases remaining between them.

This chain joins TRBV6-4 and TRBJ2-3; maybe TRBD1 (5 bases). Germline CDR1 is MRHNA and CDR2 is SNTAGT. This CDR3 spans 15 amino acids. The V and J ends lost 6 bases and 4 bases respectively, with 17 bases between them. This chain's CDR3 is CASSPGLGGSDTQYF. The CDR3 coding sequence is TGTGCCAGCAGCCCAGGGCTAGGTGGGTCAGATACGCAGTATTTT.

J is TRBJ2-1 and V is TRBV5-1, with a tentative D call TRBD2 (6 bases). This CDR3 comprises 15 residues. Trimming cost V 4 bases and J 5 bases, with 16 bases left between them. CDR1 is SGHRS, CDR2 YFSETQ, per germline. The CDR3 bases are TGCGCCAGCAGCCCCCTGGGGGGAGGCAACAATGAGCAGTTCTTC. This translates into CASSPLGGGNNEQFF. Full variable domain (rest looked up from reference TRBV5-1 and TRBJ2-1): KAGVTQTPRYLIKTRGQQVTLSCSPISGHRSVSWYQQTPGQGLQFLFEYFSETQRNKGNFPGRFSGRQFSNSRSEMNVSTLELGDSALYLCASSPLGGGNNEQFFGPGTRLTVL.